This entry describes one TCR beta chain. Authors' data handling: Estimation of nucleated cell counts relied on the amplification of reference gene primers. Measured with immunoSEQ multiplex PCR; TCRdb has only the in-frame clones, and not every one. V, J and clone size were drawn from that table, and D and trimming were deduced from the DNA. In the table there are 62,000 or so clones, roughly nine tenths of which are singletons. The data originate from a study of blood T cell repertoires in COVID-19. The overall study: Acute and convalescent COVID-19 samples came from the United States, Italy and Spain. PBMCs, B-cell-depleted T cells, or T cells provided the cDNA or gDNA that made up the material.

The CDR3 runs 12 residues. Germline CDR1 is SGHNT and CDR2 is YENEEA. Trimming left V 0 bases short and J 5 bases short, with 4 bases between. The source of this sequence is a man aged 45-65 years with acute or convalescent COVID-19. The chain employs TRBV11-3 and TRBJ2-5; D unclear. Material: peripheral blood. The CDR3 region has the DNA TGTGCCAGCAGCTTAGATTCGGAGACCCAGTACTTC. Its protein product is CASSLDSETQYF.